This T cell receptor (beta chain) was sequenced during a study of blood T cell repertoires in COVID-19. Study overall: Sources were T cells, B-cell-depleted T cells, or PBMCs; the material itself was cDNA or gDNA.

This clone is a singleton in its sample. Profiling relied on immunoSEQ multiplex PCR, and the TCRdb table lists in-frame clones only, not all of them. This table has 200,000 or so clones, roughly nine tenths appearing once. Germline loops: CDR1 MRHNA, CDR2 SNTAGT. CDR3 length: 15 residues. Trimming took off 0 bases at V and 4 bases at J, with 10 bases between the two ends. The receptor's source is a man aged 65 to 79 with active or convalescent COVID-19. This chain connects TRBV6-4 to TRBJ1-3, with unresolved D. The sample was peripheral blood. The CDR3 DNA reads TGTGCCAGCAGTGACTCTGAGGTTGGAGGAAACACCATATATTTT. Protein: CASSDSEVGGNTIYF.